This T cell receptor (beta chain) was profiled in a study of control samples from healthy donors and cancer patients. The germline V gene has CDR1 SGDLS and CDR2 YYNGEE. V was clipped by 0 bases and J by 8 bases; unmatched bases: 8. CDR3 size: 16 residues. Sequenced by immunoSEQ multiplex PCR; TCRdb stores in-frame clones only, minus some. The table has about 63,000 clones, 70% to 90% seen once. This chain connects TRBV9 to TRBJ2-1; 10 bases are a match to TRBD2. This clonotype was obtained from a man between 35 and 55 years old in good health. Sequenced material: blood. The CDR3 DNA follows: TGTGCCAGCAGCGTAGAGGGGTCTAGCGGGAGCGATGAGCAGTTCTTC. Translation: CASSVEGSSGSDEQFF.